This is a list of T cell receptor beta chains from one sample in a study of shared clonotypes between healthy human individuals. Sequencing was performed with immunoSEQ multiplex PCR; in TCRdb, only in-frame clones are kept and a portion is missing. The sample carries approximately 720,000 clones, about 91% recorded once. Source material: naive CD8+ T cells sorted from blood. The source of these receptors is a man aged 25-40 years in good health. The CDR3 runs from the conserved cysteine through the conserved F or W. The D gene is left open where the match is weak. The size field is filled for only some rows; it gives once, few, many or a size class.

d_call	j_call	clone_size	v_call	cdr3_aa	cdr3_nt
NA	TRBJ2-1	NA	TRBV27	CASSLDPYNEQFF	TGTGCCAGCAGTTTAGACCCCTACAATGAGCAGTTCTTC
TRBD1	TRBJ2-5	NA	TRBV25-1	CASRGAVLGQGQETQYF	TGTGCCAGCAGGGGGGCGGTCTTGGGACAGGGACAAGAGACCCAGTACTTC
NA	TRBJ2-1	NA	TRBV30	CAWKVSSVEQFF	TGTGCCTGGAAAGTATCTAGCGTTGAGCAGTTCTTC
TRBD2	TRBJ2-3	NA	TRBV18	CASSLGTSGPSTDTQYF	TGTGCCAGCTCACTGGGGACTAGCGGGCCTAGCACAGATACGCAGTATTTT
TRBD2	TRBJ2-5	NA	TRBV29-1	CSVPAGGVGETQYF	TGCAGCGTTCCAGCGGGAGGGGTCGGGGAGACCCAGTACTTC
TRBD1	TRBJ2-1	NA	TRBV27	CASTPGTGWYEQFF	TGTGCCAGCACCCCGGGGACAGGGTGGTATGAGCAGTTCTTC
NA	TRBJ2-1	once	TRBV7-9	CASNPQIAAIHEQFF	TGTGCCAGCAACCCTCAAATAGCGGCCATCCATGAGCAGTTCTTC
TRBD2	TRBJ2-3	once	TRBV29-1	CSVGTSGSTDTQYF	TGCAGCGTTGGGACTAGCGGGAGCACAGATACGCAGTATTTT
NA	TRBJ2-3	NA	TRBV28	CARRGSTSTDTQYF	TGTGCCAGGAGGGGGTCGACCAGCACAGATACGCAGTATTTT
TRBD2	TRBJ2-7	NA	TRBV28	CASSLREVSYEQYF	TGTGCCAGCAGTTTGCGGGAGGTCTCCTACGAGCAGTACTTC
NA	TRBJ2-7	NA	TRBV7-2	CASSLLGAEQYF	TGTGCCAGCAGCTTATTAGGGGCCGAGCAGTACTTC
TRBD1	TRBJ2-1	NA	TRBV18	CASSPGTGIYNEQFF	TGTGCCAGCTCACCCGGGACAGGGATCTACAATGAGCAGTTCTTC
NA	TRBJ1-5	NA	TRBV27	CASSLYGVSNQPQHF	TGTGCCAGCAGTTTATACGGGGTTAGCAATCAGCCCCAGCATTTT
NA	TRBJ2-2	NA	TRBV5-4	CASRQDFGSGELFF	TGTGCCAGCAGGCAAGATTTCGGATCCGGGGAGCTGTTTTTT
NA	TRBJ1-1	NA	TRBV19	CASSPGTGLTDTEAFF	TGTGCCAGTAGTCCTGGGACCGGATTGACGGACACTGAAGCTTTCTTT
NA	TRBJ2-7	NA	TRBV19	CASSMGSYEQYF	TGTGCCAGTAGTATGGGGTCCTACGAGCAGTACTTC
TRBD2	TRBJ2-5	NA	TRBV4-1	CASSSGLEETQYF	TGCGCCAGCAGCAGTGGACTAGAAGAGACCCAGTACTTC
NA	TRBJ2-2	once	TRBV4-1	CASRDTSNTGELFF	TGCGCCAGCAGGGACACTTCGAACACCGGGGAGCTGTTTTTT
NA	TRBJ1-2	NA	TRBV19	CASSTPDRSGYGYTF	TGTGCCAGTAGTACCCCCGACAGGTCCGGCTATGGCTACACCTTC
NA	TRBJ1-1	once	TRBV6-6	CASSQTLNTEAFF	TGTGCCAGCAGTCAGACTTTGAACACTGAAGCTTTCTTT
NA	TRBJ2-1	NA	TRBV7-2	CASSRGNEQFF	TGTGCCAGCAGCCGTGGTAATGAGCAGTTCTTC
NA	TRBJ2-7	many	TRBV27	CASSPLRVHYEQYF	TGTGCCAGCAGTCCCCTAAGGGTACACTACGAGCAGTACTTC
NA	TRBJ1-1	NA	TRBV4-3	CASSQDGTMNTEAFF	TGCGCCAGCAGCCAAGATGGCACGATGAACACTGAAGCTTTCTTT
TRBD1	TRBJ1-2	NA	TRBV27	CASSSSGGSGYTF	TGTGCCAGCAGTTCGTCAGGGGGGTCTGGCTACACCTTC
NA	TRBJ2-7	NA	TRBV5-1	CASSLALSRDAYEQYF	TGCGCCAGCAGCTTGGCCCTCTCGCGGGACGCTTACGAGCAGTACTTC
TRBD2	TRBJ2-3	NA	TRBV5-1	CASSLGFSGILDTQYF	TGCGCCAGCAGCTTGGGGTTTAGCGGGATCTTAGATACGCAGTATTTT
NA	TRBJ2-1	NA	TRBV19	CASSSGNSYNEQFF	TGTGCCAGTAGTTCAGGGAACTCCTACAATGAGCAGTTCTTC
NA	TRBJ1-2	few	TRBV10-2	CASRDGGYGYTF	TGCGCCAGCAGGGACGGAGGATATGGCTACACCTTC
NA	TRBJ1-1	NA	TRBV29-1	CSVEGSLNTEAFF	TGCAGCGTCGAGGGAAGTTTGAACACTGAAGCTTTCTTT
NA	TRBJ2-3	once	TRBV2	CASSARESWDTQYF	TGTGCCAGCAGTGCACGGGAGAGCTGGGATACGCAGTATTTT
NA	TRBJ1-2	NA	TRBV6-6	CASSYSSGINYGYTF	TGTGCCAGCAGTTACTCCTCAGGGATCAACTATGGCTACACCTTC
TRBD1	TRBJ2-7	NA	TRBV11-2	CASSLDRQGATYEQYF	TGTGCCAGCAGCTTAGATCGACAGGGGGCAACCTACGAGCAGTACTTC
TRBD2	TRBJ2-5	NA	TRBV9	CASSALAGGGETQYF	TGTGCCAGCAGCGCTCTAGCGGGAGGAGGAGAGACCCAGTACTTC
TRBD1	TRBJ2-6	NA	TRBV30	CAWETGAGANVLTF	TGTGCCTGGGAGACAGGGGCTGGGGCCAACGTCCTGACTTTC
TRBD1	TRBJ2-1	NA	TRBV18	CASSPSDRLGTVPPVNEEQFF	TGTGCCAGCTCACCTTCCGATCGATTAGGGACAGTCCCCCCGGTCAATGAGGAGCAGTTCTTC
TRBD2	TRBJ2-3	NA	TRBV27	CASSLGLDTDTQYF	TGTGCCAGCAGTCTGGGACTAGACACAGATACGCAGTATTTT
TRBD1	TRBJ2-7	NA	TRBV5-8	CASSWGQHYEQYF	TGTGCCAGCAGCTGGGGACAGCACTACGAGCAGTACTTC
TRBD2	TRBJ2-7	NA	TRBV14	CASSQGIGLAAYEQYF	TGTGCCAGCAGCCAAGGAATTGGACTAGCGGCCTACGAGCAGTACTTC
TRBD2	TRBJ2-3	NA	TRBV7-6	CASTSSPSGSTDTQYF	TGTGCCAGCACCTCGTCCCCTAGCGGGAGTACAGATACGCAGTATTTT
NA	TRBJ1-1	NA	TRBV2	CASRSDSSMNTEAFF	TGTGCCAGCAGGTCAGACTCGTCGATGAACACTGAAGCTTTCTTT
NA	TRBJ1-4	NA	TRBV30	CAWSLGGSPATNEKLFF	TGTGCCTGGAGTCTTGGCGGATCCCCTGCAACTAATGAAAAACTGTTTTTT
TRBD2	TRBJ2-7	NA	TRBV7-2	CASSLGPGVAGGYEQYF	TGTGCCAGCAGCTTAGGCCCCGGAGTAGCGGGAGGTTACGAGCAGTACTTC
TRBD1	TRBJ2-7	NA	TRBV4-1	CASSQLISGTVSDEQYF	TGCGCCAGCAGCCAGCTTATTTCCGGGACAGTATCTGACGAGCAGTACTTC
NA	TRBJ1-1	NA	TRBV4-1	CASSQDRGTEAFF	TGCGCCAGCAGCCAAGACAGGGGCACTGAAGCTTTCTTT
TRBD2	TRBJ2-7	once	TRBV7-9	CASSPPEPTSGSYEQYF	TGTGCCAGCAGCCCCCCCGAGCCCACTAGCGGCTCCTACGAGCAGTACTTC
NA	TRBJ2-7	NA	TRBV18	CASSLSGTRDYEQYF	TGTGCCAGCTCACTTTCCGGGACGAGAGACTACGAGCAGTACTTC
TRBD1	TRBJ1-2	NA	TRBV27	CASSSDRLYGYTF	TGTGCCAGCAGTTCGGACAGGCTCTATGGCTACACCTTC
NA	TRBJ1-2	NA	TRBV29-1	CSVDTEANYGYTF	TGCAGCGTCGACACAGAAGCTAACTATGGCTACACCTTC
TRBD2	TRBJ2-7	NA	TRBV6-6	CASTSGTYEQYF	TGTGCCAGCACTAGCGGAACCTACGAGCAGTACTTC
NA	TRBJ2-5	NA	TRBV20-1	CSDDPQETQYF	TGCAGCGACGACCCTCAAGAGACCCAGTACTTC
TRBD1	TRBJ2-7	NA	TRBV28	CASSSRWTGEDYEQYF	TGTGCCAGCAGTTCCCGTTGGACAGGGGAAGACTACGAGCAGTACTTC
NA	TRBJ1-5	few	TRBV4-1	CASSQRPSNQPQHF	TGCGCCAGCAGCCAAAGACCCAGCAATCAGCCCCAGCATTTT
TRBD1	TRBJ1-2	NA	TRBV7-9	CASSRGTGGNYGYTF	TGTGCCAGCAGCCGAGGGACAGGGGGGAACTATGGCTACACCTTC
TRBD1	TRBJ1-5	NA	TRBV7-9	CASSSERGTGGFQPQHF	TGTGCCAGCAGCTCGGAACGCGGGACAGGGGGGTTTCAGCCCCAGCATTTT
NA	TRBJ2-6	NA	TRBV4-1	CASSPRDAGANVLTF	TGCGCCAGCAGCCCCAGGGATGCTGGGGCCAACGTCCTGACTTTC
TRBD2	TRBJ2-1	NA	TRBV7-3	CASSPYSTSGVQGEQFF	TGTGCCAGCAGCCCATATTCCACTAGCGGGGTGCAAGGTGAGCAGTTCTTC
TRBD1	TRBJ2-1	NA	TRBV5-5	CASSAGTGAVYNEQFF	TGTGCCAGCAGCGCCGGGACAGGGGCCGTTTACAATGAGCAGTTCTTC
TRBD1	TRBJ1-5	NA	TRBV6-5	CASSMGQGFNQPQHF	TGTGCCAGCAGTATGGGACAGGGGTTCAATCAGCCCCAGCATTTT
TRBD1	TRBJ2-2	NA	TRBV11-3	CASSYRQGPFGELFF	TGTGCCAGCAGCTATAGACAGGGGCCGTTCGGGGAGCTGTTTTTT